Reported below is one T cell receptor beta chain. Its target is not known. Random hexamers were used to reverse transcribe roughly 0.5 to 1 ug of RNA. TCRdb ran MiXCR on the immunoSEQ multiplex PCR reads and lists one entry per CDR3 protein. This sample has roughly 100,000 distinct CDR3 sequences, with roughly 95% found just once. These data are taken from a study of CD8 T cells in Susac syndrome. Study-level information: Treatment status at blood draw for the Susac syndrome patients was therapy-naive, corticosteroids, or intravenous immunoglobulin alone.

Peripheral blood CD8+ and CD4+ T cells were profiled by TCR beta sequencing. While CD8+ and CD4+ T cells were isolated negatively, TEMRA cells were enriched by FACS. Whole-study findings and limits: Detection of Susac-specific public clones gave some 17 in total CD8+ repertoires and roughly 5 in CD8+ TEMRA repertoires.

The CDR3 spans 14 residues. After removal of 5 bases from V and 4 bases from J, the junction contained 6 bases not matched to a gene. In germline, CDR1 is SEHNR, CDR2 FQNEAQ (reference sequence). The receptor was derived from a human donor with Susac syndrome. The chain recombines TRBV7-9 with TRBJ2-5; 8 nucleotides match TRBD2. Sequencing was done on a sample of CD8+ T cells from PBMCs. CDR3: CASSKPGLGETQYF. Here the CDR3 DNA reads TGTGCCAGCAGCAAACCGGGACTAGGAGAGACCCAGTACTTC.